The 5 T cell receptor beta chains in this list originate from one sample, sequenced in a study of beta chain features in type 1 diabetes. Every bit of the isolated RNA underwent reverse transcription, so sequencing read expressed TCRB transcripts. Profiled with immunoSEQ multiplex PCR; TCRdb holds only in-frame clones, not every one. The sample records 680,000 or so clones, roughly 12% being singletons. For these TCRs, the target antigens are not known. Findings and limits, study-wide: When Type 1 diabetes patients were examined, their TCRB CDR3s proved moderately but significantly shorter in all four CD4+ subsets.

Source material: naive CD4+ T cells from blood. These receptors all stem from a man younger than 35 with type 1 diabetes.

V usage is TRBV4-1 and J usage is TRBJ2-1, with no clear D. CDR1 is MGHRA and CDR2 is YSYEKL in the germline V gene. This CDR3 comprises 16 residues. The V end was cut by 3 bases, the J end by 0 bases, with 12 bases between. CDR3 in amino acids: CASSQPSGRSYNEQFF. The CDR3 nucleotides read TGCGCCAGCAGCCAGCCGTCTGGGCGCTCCTACAATGAGCAGTTCTTC.

The V and J genes are TRBV29-1 and TRBJ1-2; 8 nucleotides match TRBD1. The CDR3 has 15 amino acids. V was clipped by 6 bases and J by 4 bases; unmatched bases: 13. Germline lookup yields CDR1 SQVTM and CDR2 ANQGSEA. In DNA form, the CDR3 reads TGCAGCGTCCACAAGGACAGGGCCAATCCCTATGGCTACACCTTC. It is translated as CSVHKDRANPYGYTF. Combining the CDR3 with reference TRBV29-1 and TRBJ1-2 gives the whole variable domain SAVISQKPSRDICQRGTSLTIQCQVDSQVTMMFWYRQQPGQSLTLIATANQGSEATYESGFVIDKFPISRPNLTFSTLTVSNMSPEDSSIYLCSVHKDRANPYGYTFGSGTRLTVV.

The rearrangement uses TRBV7-2 and TRBJ1-1; D is unclear. Germline V gene data show CDR1 as SGHTA and CDR2 as FQGNSA. V lost 1 base and J lost 3, with 3 bases in between. The length of the CDR3 is 12 residues. This CDR3 is CASSLVDTEAFF. In DNA form, the CDR3 reads TGTGCCAGCAGCTTAGTAGACACTGAAGCTTTCTTT.

This clone was picked up a small number of times. The chain couples TRBV30 to TRBJ2-2, with no clear D. V lost 2 bases and J 3 bases, leaving 4 bases between the germline ends. Per the germline V gene, CDR1 is GTSNPN and CDR2 is SVGIG (reference sequence). CDR3 size: 12 residues. CDR3 in amino acids: CAWSTHTGELFF. Here the CDR3 DNA reads TGTGCCTGGAGTACGCACACCGGGGAGCTGTTTTTT. The full variable domain, rest sourced from reference TRBV30 and TRBJ2-2, is SQTIHQWPATLVQPVGSPLSLECTVEGTSNPNLYWYRQAAGRGLQLLFYSVGIGQISSEVPQNLSASRPQDRQFILSSKKLLLSDSGFYLCAWSTHTGELFFGEGSRLTVL.

The chain is built from TRBV5-1 and TRBJ1-1; TRBD1 agrees at 9 bases. V was clipped by 0 bases and J by 4 bases; unmatched bases: 7. Germline CDR1 is SGHRS and CDR2 is YFSETQ. This CDR3 contains 16 residues. CDR3 sequence (DNA): TGCGCCAGCAGCTTGGGGACAGGGGCCAGGATCACTGAAGCTTTCTTT. This codes for CASSLGTGARITEAFF.